The clone carrying this TCR beta chain has only a few counts. As yet, its antigen is unknown. These data originate in a study of blood T cells in healthy people across ages. Study-wide points: When set beside aged donors, long-lived donors presented more naive CD4+ cells and higher diversity.

Per the germline V gene, CDR1 is SQVTM and CDR2 is ANQGSEA. The CDR3 loop spans 16 amino acids. The V segment lost 2 bases and the J segment 5 bases; nucleotides outside the gene matches: 8. A second about 6 to 12 cycle PCR used barcoded and J-beta primers. TCRdb ran MiXCR on the 5' RACE reads and lists one entry per CDR3 protein. The data contain roughly 730,000 distinct CDR3 sequences, 56% of them seen just once; the ten biggest clones take up roughly 26%. This TCR derives from a man aged 35 to 55 in good health. The V and J genes are TRBV29-1 and TRBJ2-5; 13 positions match TRBD2. Sequencing was performed on blood. CDR3 region: CSVETRTSGGDETQYF. The DNA for the CDR3 is TGCAGCGTTGAAACCCGGACTAGCGGGGGTGACGAGACCCAGTACTTC.